This TCR beta chain was identified during a study of shared clonotypes between healthy human individuals. Study results and limitations: The study drew on few donors, limiting represented genetic and exposure-history diversity. Researchers found naive subsets generally carried larger estimated richness than memory subsets. Naive CD4 clonotypes were shared across several donors at 4.5% to 6%.

On this clone itself: Its target is not known.

Per germline, CDR1 LNHDA and CDR2 SQIVND (reference sequence). V was clipped by 3 bases and J by 5 bases, with 20 bases between them. The CDR3 extends over 17 amino acids. Clones were sequenced by immunoSEQ multiplex PCR, and TCRdb holds only the in-frame ones, with some missing. The sample has fewer than 400,000 clones, around 74% seen once. The chain has TRBV19 and TRBJ2-1, with a weak D call TRBD1 (5 bases). The sequenced sample was memory CD4+ T cells sorted from blood. Stated subset: CD45RA-negative fraction. The sequence came from a young man in good health. The CDR3, as DNA: TGTGCCAGTAGTATTCATCCCAGTGGGGCGGAGAACAATGAGCAGTTCTTC. It yields the protein CASSIHPSGAENNEQFF.